The source of this T cell receptor (beta chain) is a study of Tregs in tolerant kidney transplant recipients. Overall study findings and caveats: Donor-specific Treg expansion exceeded global Treg expansion in tolerant patients, suggesting antigen drive. Biological reproducibility was not directly addressed in this study.

Libraries were prepared by immunoSEQ multiplex PCR; TCRdb keeps only in-frame clonotypes and omits some of them. The data show some 5,800 clones, and the top ten clones hold around 42%. Mixed chimerism was transient after nonmyeloablative marrow transplants from related graft donors. Turning to this clone: Its matching antigen is unknown. From the germline J gene comes the end of the CDR3, since the read stops 3 residues before it.

Germline V lookup: CDR1 SGHTS, CDR2 YDEGEE. Trimming pared 4 bases from V and 0 bases from J, leaving 8 bases between. The CDR3 is made up of 14 amino acids. The rearrangement uses TRBV5-8 and TRBJ2-1; D ambiguous. The TCR comes from a human patient who received a combined kidney and bone marrow transplant. Some T cells here may be from the graft donor. The sequencing here drew on CD8+ T cells from blood (PBMCs), taken 12 months after the transplant. Incomplete CDR3 DNA: TGTGCCAGCAGCCGCCGTAGCTCCTACAATGAG. As protein: CASSRRSSYNE. In full, the CDR3 is CASSRRSSYNEQFF.